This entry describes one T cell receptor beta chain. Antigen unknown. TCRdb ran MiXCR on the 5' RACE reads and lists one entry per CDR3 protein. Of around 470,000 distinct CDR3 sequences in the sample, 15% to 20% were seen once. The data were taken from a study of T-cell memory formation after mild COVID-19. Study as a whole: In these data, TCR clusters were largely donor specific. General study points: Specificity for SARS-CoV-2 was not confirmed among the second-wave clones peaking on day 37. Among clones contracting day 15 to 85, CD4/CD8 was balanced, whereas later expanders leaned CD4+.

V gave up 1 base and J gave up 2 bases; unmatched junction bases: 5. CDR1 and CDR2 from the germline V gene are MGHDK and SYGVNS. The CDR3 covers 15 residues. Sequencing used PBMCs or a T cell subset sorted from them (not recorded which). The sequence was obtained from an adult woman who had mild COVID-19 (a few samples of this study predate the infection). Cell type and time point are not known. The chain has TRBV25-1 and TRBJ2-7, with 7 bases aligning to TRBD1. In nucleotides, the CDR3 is TGTGCCAGCAGTGAATGGGGGCAGGGGGCCTACGAGCAGTACTTC. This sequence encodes CASSEWGQGAYEQYF.